Included here is one TCR beta chain sequence, with context. What it binds is not known. Germline V gives CDR1 DFQATT, CDR2 SNEGSKA (reference sequence). CDR3 length equals 12 residues. V was pared by 6 bases and J by 4 bases, with 5 bases of the junction left unmatched. These data come from a study of CD8+CD57+ T cells in acquired aplastic anemia. Looking at the study overall: Sorting CD4+ and CD8+ cells gave DNA averaging approximately 3 ug.

Genomic DNA constituted the template upon which TCR beta VDJ and CDR3 profiling was performed. TCRdb re-called the reads with MiXCR, one entry per CDR3 protein. This table has 150,000 to 200,000 distinct CDR3 sequences, under 70% appearing once. Study results and limitations: Between the patient and control groups, CD8+ Simpson's diversity did not differ significantly. The same twenty-nine CD8+ CDR3 sequences occurred in patients and in controls.

The sequence was collected from a human donor with severe aplastic anemia or a healthy control (not recorded which). The material sequenced was sorted CD4+, CD8+, or CD8+CD57+ T cells (not recorded which) from PBMCs. This sequence joins TRBV20-1 and TRBJ2-7; 8 bases map to TRBD2. CDR3 DNA sequence: TGCAGTGCCAGGCGGGGGGTGTACGAGCAGTACTTC. Encoded protein: CSARRGVYEQYF.